The TCR beta chain under discussion was sequenced for a study of T cell repertoires in cytomegalovirus infection. Overall study: It was recently identified HLA-C-restricted and well-studied HLA-B-restricted CMV epitopes that the study used. Carrying CMV and the relevant HLA type showed in public TCR beta signatures. Study-level findings and limits: Public TCR beta family frequency separated CMV-and-HLA carriers, including in an independent cohort. CMV-specific TCR beta clonotypes restricted by HLA-C dominated the ex vivo response.

The length of the CDR3 is 14 residues. From germline, CDR1 is SGHVS and CDR2 FNYEAQ. Trimming left V 4 bases short and J 5 bases short, with 12 bases between. The table lists this clonotype with a few counts. Its specificity is unknown. MiXCR, applied by TCRdb to the reads, yields one record per CDR3 protein. The sample has 200,000 to 250,000 distinct CDR3 sequences, approximately 40% seen once; the top ten hold over 45%. Sequenced material: CD8+ T cells from cultured PBMCs, taken from culture after CMV antigen stimulation. V is TRBV7-6 and J is TRBJ1-5, with D maybe TRBD1 (5 bases). The source of this sequence is a human donor in good health (CMV status not recorded). Some clones in this sample may be carry-over from other donors' samples. The CDR3 is CASSSTRVDQPQHF. The CDR3 DNA follows: TGTGCCAGCAGCTCAACCAGGGTCGATCAGCCCCAGCATTTT.